The 16 T cell receptor beta chains given below trace back to one sample, sequenced in a study of OX40 agonist ivuxolimab in advanced cancers. Here immunoSEQ multiplex PCR was the method, and the copy in TCRdb shows in-frame clones only, minus some. Of 85,000 to 100,000 clones in the sample, roughly 94% were seen once. This material consisted of CD4+ or CD8+ T cells sorted from blood, taken in a trial of the OX40 agonist ivuxolimab. These receptors were obtained from an adult with an advanced solid tumor such as melanoma, head and neck, liver or kidney cancer.

The chain carries TRBV28 and TRBJ2-4, with no clear D. Trimming took off 8 bases at V and 1 base at J, with 9 bases between the two ends. CDR3 length: 13 residues. The germline gives CDR1 MDHEN, CDR2 SYDVKM. The CDR3 DNA reads TGTGCCAGCCGAAATTTTGCCAAAAACATTCAGTACTTC. Protein: CASRNFAKNIQYF.

The chain links TRBV27 to TRBJ2-7, with unresolved D. With 1 base removed from V and 7 bases from J, the gap between germline ends came to 14 bases. Looked up from germline, CDR1 is MNHEY and CDR2 is SMNVEV (reference sequence). The CDR3 contains 14 residues. The CDR3 sequence is CASSLFRHPGEQYF. For the CDR3, the DNA is TGTGCCAGCAGTTTATTTAGACACCCTGGAGAGCAGTACTTC.

The chain employs TRBV28 and TRBJ1-2, with D unresolved. The germline V and J ends were trimmed by 7 bases and 1 base, with 25 bases remaining between them. From germline, CDR1 is MDHEN and CDR2 SYDVKM. The CDR3 has 18 amino acids. The CDR3 protein is CASKGFGRATGVNYGYTF. DNA of the CDR3: TGTGCCAGCAAGGGATTTGGGAGGGCGACGGGCGTTAACTATGGCTACACCTTC.

Only one count was recorded for this clone. V is TRBV9 and J is TRBJ2-1; D is undetermined. Germline assignment: CDR1 SGDLS and CDR2 YYNGEE. The CDR3 is 13 amino acids. V dropped 0 bases and J dropped 8 bases, with 9 bases sitting between them. DNA for the CDR3: TGTGCCAGCAGCGTAGTTGGCCCCTATGAGCAGTTCTTC. Translation: CASSVVGPYEQFF.

This clone came up once. The rearrangement uses TRBV12-5 and TRBJ2-5, with D possibly being TRBD1 or TRBD2 (6 bases each). The germline V and J ends were trimmed by 5 bases and 4 bases, with 8 bases remaining between them. The CDR3 has 12 residues. Germline loops: CDR1 LGHNT, CDR2 FRNRAP. In nucleotides, the CDR3 is TGTGCTAGTGGTCGGGGGCGAGAGACCCAGTACTTC. Translation: CASGRGRETQYF.

The rearrangement links TRBV9 to TRBJ2-7; the D gene is possibly TRBD1 (5 bases). Trimming left V 4 bases short and J 7 bases short, with 24 bases between. Germline loops: CDR1 SGDLS, CDR2 YYNGEE. This CDR3 contains 16 residues. CDR3 residues: CASSLQAGAVFLEQYF. The DNA for the CDR3 is TGTGCCAGCAGCCTTCAAGCTGGGGCGGTCTTTCTGGAGCAGTACTTC.

The chain links TRBV7-3 to TRBJ1-5, with D unresolved. This CDR3 spans 15 amino acids. The germline CDR1 and CDR2 sequences are SGHTA and FQGTGA. V lost 4 bases to trimming and J lost 2 bases, with 12 bases between them. As DNA, the CDR3 is TGTGCCAGCAGCTCCCAAATCTGGGGCAATCAGCCCCAGCATTTT. It translates to CASSSQIWGNQPQHF. Full variable domain (outside the CDR3, taken from reference TRBV7-3 and TRBJ1-5): GAGVSQTPSNKVTEKGKYVELRCDPISGHTALYWYRQSLGQGPEFLIYFQGTGAADDSGLPNDRFFAVRPEGSVSTLKIQRTERGDSAVYLCASSSQIWGNQPQHFGDGTRLSIL.

The CDR3 coding sequence is TGTGCCAGCAGCTCCCGGGGTGGCGCTGAAGCTTTCTTT. Its protein is CASSSRGGAEAFF. The chain recombines TRBV5-4 with TRBJ1-1; no firm D call. Germline CDR1 is SGHNT and CDR2 is YYREEE (reference sequence). The V end was cut by 3 bases, the J end by 6 bases, with 12 bases between. This CDR3 spans 13 amino acids.

The chain has TRBV6-5 and TRBJ2-3; D is unclear. The CDR3 spans 13 residues. Between the trimmed V and J ends, which lost 5 bases and 12 bases, there was a span of 18 bases. Looked up from germline, CDR1 is MNHEY and CDR2 is SVGAGI. The CDR3 is CASSPSPGDFQYF. The DNA of the CDR3 is TGTGCCAGCAGTCCATCCCCAGGAGATTTTCAGTATTTT.

The rearrangement links TRBV6-1 to TRBJ1-2; no clear D gene. The CDR3 totals 12 residues. Looked up from germline, CDR1 is MNHNS and CDR2 is SASEGT. With 5 bases removed from V and 6 bases from J, the gap between germline ends came to 10 bases. Written as DNA, the CDR3 is TGTGCCAGCAGTCCGCAGTGGAATGGCTACACCTTC. Protein: CASSPQWNGYTF.

The J gene is TRBJ2-5, the V gene TRBV5-6; 9 bases fit TRBD1. Germline-derived CDR1 and CDR2 are SGHDT and YYEEEE. V dropped 2 bases and J dropped 5; count of bases not matched to a gene: 1. CDR3 length: 13 residues. The CDR3 region has the DNA TGTGCCAGCAGCTTACAGGGGGCGGAGACCCAGTACTTC. Its translation is CASSLQGAETQYF.

V is TRBV6-6 and J is TRBJ1-1; tentatively, D is TRBD1 (6 bases). CDR1 is MNHNY and CDR2 is SVGAGI in the germline V gene (reference sequence). The CDR3 loop spans 14 amino acids. Trimming cost V 5 bases and J 5 bases, with 15 bases left between them. CDR3 nucleotide sequence: TGTGCCAGCAGTCCTCCTCGGGGGCGAACTGAAGCTTTCTTT. Its translation: CASSPPRGRTEAFF.

This chain links TRBV4-3 with TRBJ1-3; D gene uncertain. V lost 3 bases, J lost 10 bases, and 13 bases lay in between. Germline values: CDR1 LGHNA, CDR2 YSLEER. The CDR3 totals 13 residues. CDR3: CASSHQPEATIYF. The CDR3 DNA sequence: TGCGCCAGCAGCCATCAACCGGAGGCAACCATATATTTT.

This clone was detected once. The J gene is TRBJ2-3, the V gene TRBV7-8, with 8 nucleotides matching TRBD2. Unmatched junction bases numbered 9, after V lost 7 bases and J lost 0 bases. The CDR3 has 16 residues. Germline CDR1 reads SGHVS; CDR2 reads FQNEAQ. In DNA form, the CDR3 reads TGTGCCAGCAAGGAGCGGCGGGAGGAGAGCACAGATACGCAGTATTTT. Translated: CASKERREESTDTQYF.

This sequence joins TRBV30 and TRBJ2-7; 10 bases map to TRBD2. Germline assignment: CDR1 GTSNPN and CDR2 SVGIG (reference sequence). The trim removed 0 bases at V and 4 bases at J, leaving 3 bases unmatched. The CDR3 consists of 14 residues. CDR3 residues: CAWSVRTSGYEQYF. CDR3 nucleotides: TGTGCCTGGAGTGTACGGACTAGCGGATACGAGCAGTACTTC.

The chain uses TRBV4-1 and TRBJ2-3, with 7 bases that match TRBD2. With 4 bases clipped from V and 3 bases from J, the junction kept 10 bases outside the gene matches. Germline V gives CDR1 MGHRA, CDR2 YSYEKL. This CDR3 region has 16 residues. The CDR3 is CASSPRAGMDTDTQYF. In nucleotides, the CDR3 is TGCGCCAGCAGCCCTCGAGCGGGAATGGATACAGATACGCAGTATTTT.